The text below deals with one T cell receptor beta chain. Its antigen is unidentified. This entry comes from a study of radiotherapy plus CTLA-4 blockade in lung cancer. Study overall: Patients showed objective responses in 15% to 20% of cases and disease control in under 40%. Study-level points and caveats: Blood-borne expansion of tumor-derived TCR clones followed radiotherapy plus ipilimumab.

V dropped 2 bases and J dropped 4; count of bases not matched to a gene: 10. The germline gives CDR1 MNHEY, CDR2 SVGAGI. The CDR3 length is 16 residues. Clones were sequenced by immunoSEQ multiplex PCR, and TCRdb holds only the in-frame ones, with some missing. The profile shows 70,000 to 100,000 clones, around 88% of them singletons. Sample: peripheral blood, taken from a patient treated with radiotherapy plus ipilimumab. The clonotype originates from a human donor with non-small cell lung cancer who had a partial response to radiotherapy plus ipilimumab. The chain has TRBV6-5 and TRBJ1-1, with 7 bases fitting TRBD1. CDR3 nucleotide sequence: TGTGCCAGCAGTTACGCCCACAGGGGAAAGGGCACTGAAGCTTTCTTT. This sequence encodes CASSYAHRGKGTEAFF.